This is a list of T cell receptor beta chains from one sample in a study of shared clonotypes between healthy human individuals. Using immunoSEQ multiplex PCR, the repertoire was profiled, and TCRdb retains in-frame clones only, with some absent. The sample holds some 490,000 clones, about 78% seen once. The sequencing input was PBMCs. The receptors shown here come from a woman aged 40 to 50 in good health. Some clones in this sample may be carry-over from other donors' samples. The CDR3 runs from the conserved cysteine through the conserved F or W. A D gene is named only where the DNA matches it firmly. Only some rows state a clone size, as once, few, many or a class for expanded clones.

d_call,clone_size,v_call,j_call,cdr3_aa,cdr3_nt
TRBD1,few,TRBV10-3,TRBJ1-2,CAISENRDRVNYGYTF,TGTGCCATCAGTGAGAACAGGGACAGGGTAAACTATGGCTACACCTTC
TRBD2,-,TRBV7-9,TRBJ2-2,CASSLIGLAGRNTGELFF,TGTGCCAGCAGCTTGATAGGACTAGCGGGACGAAACACCGGGGAGCTGTTTTTT
-,-,TRBV2,TRBJ1-5,CASSDDGNQPQHF,TGTGCCAGCAGTGATGACGGCAATCAGCCCCAGCATTTT
-,-,TRBV5-1,TRBJ2-3,CASSLAARGTQYF,TGCGCCAGCAGCTTGGCCGCCAGGGGAACGCAGTATTTT
TRBD2,-,TRBV27,TRBJ2-7,CASSMTRTSGSEQYF,TGTGCCAGCAGTATGACCCGGACTAGCGGGAGCGAGCAGTACTTC
-,once,TRBV18,TRBJ1-2,CASSPGNGYTF,TGTGCCAGCTCACCGGGGAATGGCTACACCTTC
TRBD1,-,TRBV29-1,TRBJ2-7,CSVDWWTGSRYEQYF,TGCAGCGTGGATTGGTGGACAGGGTCCCGCTACGAGCAGTACTTC
-,-,TRBV7-3,TRBJ2-7,CASSLDSSSYEQYF,TGTGCCAGCAGCTTGGACTCGAGCTCCTACGAGCAGTACTTC
TRBD1,few,TRBV2,TRBJ2-2,CASSEMGQGLSGELFF,TGTGCCAGCAGTGAAATGGGACAGGGGTTGTCCGGGGAGCTGTTTTTT
-,few,TRBV9,TRBJ1-1,CASSVGGVITEAFF,TGTGCCAGCAGCGTAGGAGGGGTAATTACTGAAGCTTTCTTT
-,once,TRBV2,TRBJ1-2,CASSEFTSGDGYTF,TGTGCCAGCAGTGAATTTACCTCGGGGGATGGCTACACCTTC
TRBD1,-,TRBV10-3,TRBJ2-7,CATPGQGAYEQYF,TGTGCCACACCGGGACAGGGGGCCTACGAGCAGTACTTC
TRBD2,few,TRBV7-6,TRBJ2-1,CASSPPRGRGNNEQFF,TGTGCCAGCAGCCCTCCACGCGGGCGGGGGAACAATGAGCAGTTCTTC
-,few,TRBV4-3,TRBJ2-2,CASSQERGATGELFF,TGCGCCAGCAGCCAAGAGAGAGGGGCGACCGGGGAGCTGTTTTTT
TRBD1,-,TRBV7-9,TRBJ2-2,CASSFRDRGRTGELFF,TGTGCCAGCAGCTTCCGGGACAGGGGAAGGACCGGGGAGCTGTTTTTT
-,-,TRBV7-8,TRBJ2-7,CASSVSISYEQYF,TGTGCCAGCAGTGTTTCAATATCCTACGAGCAGTACTTC
TRBD2,-,TRBV11-2,TRBJ2-7,CASSLGVAGSEQYF,TGTGCCAGCAGCTTAGGTGTAGCGGGGTCGGAGCAGTACTTC
-,few,TRBV7-9,TRBJ2-7,CASSSTSITGFTGGEQYF,TGTGCCAGCAGCTCCACTAGTATAACGGGTTTCACCGGGGGCGAGCAGTACTTC
-,-,TRBV6-5,TRBJ1-1,CASTAGIGWSTEAFF,TGTGCCAGCACCGCAGGGATCGGATGGAGCACTGAAGCTTTCTTT
-,-,TRBV5-6,TRBJ1-2,CASSLGRNYGYTF,TGTGCCAGCAGCTTAGGGAGAAACTATGGCTACACCTTC
TRBD2,-,TRBV27,TRBJ2-3,CASRTSGRYTQYF,TGTGCCAGCAGGACTAGCGGGAGGTATACGCAGTATTTT
-,-,TRBV7-8,TRBJ2-1,CASSFDRNNEQFF,TGTGCCAGCAGCTTCGACAGAAACAATGAGCAGTTCTTC
-,-,TRBV19,TRBJ1-5,CASRGGNQPQHF,TGTGCCAGTCGGGGGGGTAATCAGCCCCAGCATTTT
-,-,TRBV19,TRBJ2-2,CASSAGGGWVGELFF,TGTGCCTCCTCGGCCGGTGGAGGATGGGTCGGGGAGCTGTTTTTT
-,-,TRBV7-9,TRBJ2-6,CASSLGGSGANVLTF,TGTGCCAGCAGCTTGGGGGGATCTGGGGCCAACGTCCTGACTTTC
-,-,TRBV6-6,TRBJ2-3,CASSSTPDSTDTQYF,TGTGCCAGCAGTTCTACCCCGGACTCCACAGATACGCAGTATTTT
-,-,TRBV28,TRBJ2-5,CASSLLQGTIKNQETQYF,TGTGCCAGCAGTTTGCTCCAAGGGACAATCAAAAACCAAGAGACCCAGTACTTC
-,-,TRBV5-1,TRBJ1-1,CASSLGQGPTEAFF,TGCGCCAGCAGCTTGGGGCAGGGGCCCACTGAAGCTTTCTTT
TRBD2,-,TRBV7-9,TRBJ2-7,CASSLGAGDHYEQYF,TGTGCCAGCAGCTTGGGAGCGGGAGATCACTACGAGCAGTACTTC
-,-,TRBV10-3,TRBJ2-1,CAIAYSSYNEQFF,TGTGCCATCGCGTACAGCTCCTACAATGAGCAGTTCTTC
-,few,TRBV15,TRBJ2-7,CATSRDREQTVYEQYF,TGTGCCACCAGCAGAGACCGGGAACAAACAGTCTACGAGCAGTACTTC
-,-,TRBV5-4,TRBJ1-2,CASSLGGQTNYGYTF,TGTGCCAGCAGCTTAGGAGGACAGACGAACTATGGCTACACCTTC
-,-,TRBV10-3,TRBJ1-5,CAISSGAARNQPQHF,TGTGCCATCAGTTCGGGCGCAGCCCGCAATCAGCCCCAGCATTTT
-,-,TRBV11-2,TRBJ2-7,CASSLGLALYEQYF,TGTGCCAGCAGCCTAGGGCTAGCGCTCTACGAGCAGTACTTC
-,-,TRBV11-2,TRBJ1-6,CASSLAWGPDSPLHF,TGTGCCAGCAGCTTAGCGTGGGGGCCGGATTCACCCCTCCACTTT
-,-,TRBV19,TRBJ2-7,CASSIRYARGEQYF,TGTGCCAGTAGTATTAGGTACGCCCGGGGCGAGCAGTACTTC
-,-,TRBV7-8,TRBJ1-3,CASSPNSGNTIYF,TGTGCCAGCAGCCCCAACTCTGGAAACACCATATATTTT
TRBD2,-,TRBV9,TRBJ2-3,CASSSGLAGLADTQYF,TGTGCCAGCAGCTCAGGACTAGCGGGATTAGCAGATACGCAGTATTTT
TRBD1,-,TRBV23-1,TRBJ1-1,CASSQPRQGRNTEAFF,TGCGCCAGCAGTCAGCCCCGACAGGGACGGAACACTGAAGCTTTCTTT
-,-,TRBV5-5,TRBJ1-5,CASSQYSNQPQHF,TGTGCCAGCAGCCAGTATAGCAATCAGCCCCAGCATTTT
-,once,TRBV5-1,TRBJ2-1,CASSSHVVRGNEQFF,TGCGCCAGCAGCTCCCACGTCGTAAGGGGAAATGAGCAGTTCTTC
-,once,TRBV18,TRBJ1-3,CASSPSVTSGNTIYF,TGTGCCAGCTCACCGTCGGTTACCTCTGGAAACACCATATATTTT
-,-,TRBV4-3,TRBJ2-5,CASSPGLGRRGETQYF,TGCGCCAGCAGCCCAGGACTTGGCCGGCGCGGGGAGACCCAGTACTTC
TRBD1,-,TRBV5-1,TRBJ2-1,CASSPGQGAYNEQFF,TGCGCCAGCAGCCCCGGACAGGGCGCATACAATGAGCAGTTCTTC
-,-,TRBV15,TRBJ2-2,CATSRPRGRELFF,TGTGCCACCAGCAGACCCCGCGGCCGGGAGCTGTTTTTT
-,-,TRBV27,TRBJ1-1,CASSFFRSRGDTEAFF,TGTGCCAGCAGTTTTTTTCGGTCCCGGGGAGACACTGAAGCTTTCTTT
-,-,TRBV10-3,TRBJ2-5,CAISESGVGETQYF,TGTGCCATCAGTGAGTCAGGGGTAGGTGAGACCCAGTACTTC